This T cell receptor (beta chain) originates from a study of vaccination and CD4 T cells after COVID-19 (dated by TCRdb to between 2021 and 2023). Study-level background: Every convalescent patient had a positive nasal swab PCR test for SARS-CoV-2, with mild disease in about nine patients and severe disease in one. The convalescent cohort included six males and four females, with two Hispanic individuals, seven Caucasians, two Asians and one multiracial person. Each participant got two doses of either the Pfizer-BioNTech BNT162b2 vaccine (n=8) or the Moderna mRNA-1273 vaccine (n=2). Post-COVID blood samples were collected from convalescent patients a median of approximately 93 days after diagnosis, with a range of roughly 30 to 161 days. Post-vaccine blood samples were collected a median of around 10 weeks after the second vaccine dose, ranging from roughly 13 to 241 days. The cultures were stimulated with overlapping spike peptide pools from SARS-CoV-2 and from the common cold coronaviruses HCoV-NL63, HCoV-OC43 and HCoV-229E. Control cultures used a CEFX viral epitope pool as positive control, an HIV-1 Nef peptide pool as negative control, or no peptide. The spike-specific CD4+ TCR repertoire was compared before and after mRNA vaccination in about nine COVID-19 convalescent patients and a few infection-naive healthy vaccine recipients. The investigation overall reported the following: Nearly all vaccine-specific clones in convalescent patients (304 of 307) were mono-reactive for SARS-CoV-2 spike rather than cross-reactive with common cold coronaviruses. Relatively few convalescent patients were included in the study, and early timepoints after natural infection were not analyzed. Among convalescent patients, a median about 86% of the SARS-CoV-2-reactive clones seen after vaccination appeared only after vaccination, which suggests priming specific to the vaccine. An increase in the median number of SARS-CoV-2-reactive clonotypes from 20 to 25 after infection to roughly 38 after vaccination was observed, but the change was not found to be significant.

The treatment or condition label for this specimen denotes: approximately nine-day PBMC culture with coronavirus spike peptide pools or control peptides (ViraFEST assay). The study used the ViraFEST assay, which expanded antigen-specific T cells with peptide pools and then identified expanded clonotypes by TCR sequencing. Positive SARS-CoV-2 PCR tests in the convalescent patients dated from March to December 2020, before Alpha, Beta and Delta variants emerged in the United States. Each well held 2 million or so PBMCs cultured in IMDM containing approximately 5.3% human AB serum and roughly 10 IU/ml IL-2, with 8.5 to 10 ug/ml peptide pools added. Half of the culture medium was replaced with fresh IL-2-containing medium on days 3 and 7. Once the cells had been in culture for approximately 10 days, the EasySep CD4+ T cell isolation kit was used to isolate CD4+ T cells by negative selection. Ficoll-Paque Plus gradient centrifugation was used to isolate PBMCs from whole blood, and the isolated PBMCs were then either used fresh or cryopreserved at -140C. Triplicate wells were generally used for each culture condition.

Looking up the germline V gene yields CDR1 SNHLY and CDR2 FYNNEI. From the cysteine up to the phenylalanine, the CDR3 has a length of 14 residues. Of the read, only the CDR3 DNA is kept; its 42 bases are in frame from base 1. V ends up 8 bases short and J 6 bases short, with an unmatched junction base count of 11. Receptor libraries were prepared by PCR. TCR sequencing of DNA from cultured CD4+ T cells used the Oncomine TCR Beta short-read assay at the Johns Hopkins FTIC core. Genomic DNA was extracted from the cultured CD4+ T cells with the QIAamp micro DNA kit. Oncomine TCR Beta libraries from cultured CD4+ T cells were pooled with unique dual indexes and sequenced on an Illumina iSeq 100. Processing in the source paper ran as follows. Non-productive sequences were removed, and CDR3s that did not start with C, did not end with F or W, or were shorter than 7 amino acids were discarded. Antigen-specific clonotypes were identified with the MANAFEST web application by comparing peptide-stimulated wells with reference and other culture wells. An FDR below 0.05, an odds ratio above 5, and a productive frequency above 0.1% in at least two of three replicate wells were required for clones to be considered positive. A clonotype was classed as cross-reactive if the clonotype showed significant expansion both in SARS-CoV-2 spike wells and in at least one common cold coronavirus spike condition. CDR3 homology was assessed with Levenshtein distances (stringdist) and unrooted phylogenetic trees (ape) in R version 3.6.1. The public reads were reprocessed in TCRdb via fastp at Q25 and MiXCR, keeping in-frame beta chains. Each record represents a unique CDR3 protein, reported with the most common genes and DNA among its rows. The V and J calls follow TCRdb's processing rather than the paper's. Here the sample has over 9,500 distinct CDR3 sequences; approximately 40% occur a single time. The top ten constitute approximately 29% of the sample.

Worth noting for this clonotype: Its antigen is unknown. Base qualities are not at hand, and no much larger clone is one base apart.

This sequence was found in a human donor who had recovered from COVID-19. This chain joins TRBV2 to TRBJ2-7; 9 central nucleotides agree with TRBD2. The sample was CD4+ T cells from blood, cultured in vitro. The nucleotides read TGTGCCAGCCGGCGGGGCAGCGGGGGGACCGAGCAGTACTTC. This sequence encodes CASRRGSGGTEQYF.